Below, 4 T cell receptor beta chains from the same sample are listed, as sequenced in a study of blood T cells in healthy people across ages. Primed by a sample-barcoded 5' primer and a J-beta primer mix, a second PCR proceeded for 7 to 11 cycles. TCRdb fed the 5' RACE reads into MiXCR, producing one record per CDR3 protein. The repertoire includes 1,800,000 or so distinct CDR3 sequences, roughly two fifths of them detected once, and 20% to 25% sits in the top ten. Sequenced sample: blood. The receptors come from a human donor in good health.

The V gene is TRBV5-6, the J gene TRBJ2-5, with 8 bases fitting TRBD1. TRBJ2-7 explains the end of the DNA better; the J call may be wrong. The CDR3 contains 16 residues. CDR1 and CDR2 (germline): SGHDT, YYEEEE. The CDR3 DNA reads as TGTGCCAGCAGCTTGGCCGGGACAGGTTTTTTTCACGAGCAGTACTTC. Protein sequence: CASSLAGTGFFHEQYF.

Only a few counts were recorded for this clonotype. The chain couples TRBV7-2 to TRBJ2-5; no firm D call. The germline gives CDR1 SGHTA, CDR2 FQGNSA. The CDR3 runs to 14 residues. Trimming took off 3 bases at V and 5 bases at J, with 13 bases between the two ends. CDR3 nucleotide sequence: TGTGCCAGCAGCTTTAACGTACTCGGGGAGACCCAGTACTTC. This sequence encodes CASSFNVLGETQYF.

Note on this clonotype: An end of the junction does not agree with germline; a read error may underlie this. The chain carries TRBV7-2 and TRBJ2-1, with 7 bases aligning to TRBD2. This CDR3 has 18 amino acids. The germline CDR1 and CDR2 sequences are SGHTA and FQGNSA. DNA of the CDR3: TGTGCCAGCAGCACAAAGAAACTAGCGCTGAGCTCCTACAGTGAGCAGTTCTTC. It specifies CASSTKKLALSSYSEQFF.

In this sample, this clonotype turned up once. The chain has TRBV12-3 or TRBV12-4 and TRBJ1-2; D gene ambiguous. Trimming removed 7 bases at V and 4 bases at J, with 10 bases between. The CDR3 is 12 residues long. The CDR3 sequence: CASTIDGYGYTF. In DNA, the CDR3 is TGTGCCAGCACCATAGACGGCTATGGCTACACCTTC.